A single T cell receptor (beta chain) is shown here with its context. What it recognizes is unknown. The source of the sample is a study of T cell clones after liver transplantation. Study-level results: Low donor cell numbers restricted donor-reactive repertoire measurement in two subjects. A larger donor-reactive than third-party decline suggested partial antigen-specific deletion. Migration into the graft, not deletion, may explain lost graft donor-reactive T cells.

The method was immunoSEQ multiplex PCR; TCRdb's version includes in-frame clones alone and lacks a portion of them. The top ten hold more than 0.85% of the sample, which has around 70,000 clones, around 92% seen once. V was clipped by 3 bases and J by 4 bases, with 9 bases between them. From germline, CDR1 is MNHEY and CDR2 SMNVEV (reference sequence). The CDR3 totals 13 residues. Sequencing used CD4+ T cells from blood, obtained less than 28 months after liver transplant. The rearrangement links TRBV27 to TRBJ1-2, with D possibly matching TRBD1 (6 bases). This TCR came from a human patient who received a liver transplant. A subset of T cells may come from the graft donor. The CDR3: CASSFRGSYGYTF. CDR3 coding DNA: TGTGCCAGCAGTTTCAGGGGTTCCTATGGCTACACCTTC.